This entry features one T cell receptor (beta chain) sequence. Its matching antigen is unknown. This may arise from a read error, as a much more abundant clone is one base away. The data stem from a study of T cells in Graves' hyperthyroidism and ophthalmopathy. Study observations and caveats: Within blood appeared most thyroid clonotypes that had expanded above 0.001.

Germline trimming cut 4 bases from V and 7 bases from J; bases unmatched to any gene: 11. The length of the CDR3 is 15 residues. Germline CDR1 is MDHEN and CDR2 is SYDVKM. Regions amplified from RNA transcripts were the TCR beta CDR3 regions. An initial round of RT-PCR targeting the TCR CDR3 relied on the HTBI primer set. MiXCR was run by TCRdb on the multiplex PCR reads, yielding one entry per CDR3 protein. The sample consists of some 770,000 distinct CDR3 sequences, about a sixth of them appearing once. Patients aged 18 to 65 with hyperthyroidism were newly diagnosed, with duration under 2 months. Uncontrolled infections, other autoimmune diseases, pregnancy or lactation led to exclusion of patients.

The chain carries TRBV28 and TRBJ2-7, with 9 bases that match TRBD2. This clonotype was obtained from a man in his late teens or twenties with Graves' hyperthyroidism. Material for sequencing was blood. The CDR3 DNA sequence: TGTGCCAGCAGTTCCCGGCTAGCGGGAACGGGTGAGCAGTACTTC. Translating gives CASSSRLAGTGEQYF.